Given below is one T cell receptor (beta chain) in context. Its antigen is undetermined. This record comes from a study of T cell responses to AZD1222 COVID-19 vaccine. General observations from the study: The breadth and depth of Spike-specific TCRs increased once two AZD1222 doses had been given. Among the donors, most were white British and more were female, and clonal diversity was possibly underestimated. At study baseline, merely six AZD1222 recipients were seropositive. Close to half of spike-specific TCRs reportedly recognize unmutated variant regions.

TCRdb's copy holds only in-frame clones and misses some; the assay was immunoSEQ multiplex PCR. The table shows 120,000 to 150,000 clones, with under 95% occurring only once. The CDR3 covers 16 residues. V was clipped by 4 bases and J by 0 bases, with 15 bases between them. CDR1 and CDR2 from the germline V gene are LGHNA and YSLEER. Material: peripheral blood, obtained on day 0 of AZD1222 vaccination. The gene calls are TRBV4-3 and TRBJ1-2; TRBD1 is a possible D gene (6 bases). The sequence was collected from an adult in good health. Here the CDR3 DNA reads TGCGCCAGCAGCCTTAAGGGAGGACAGTCTAACTATGGCTACACCTTC. This encodes CASSLKGGQSNYGYTF.